One and the same sample provided the 14 T cell receptor beta chains below, sequenced in a study of OX40 agonist ivuxolimab in advanced cancers. The assay was immunoSEQ multiplex PCR, and TCRdb's table has in-frame clones only and misses some. The table records approximately 87,000 clones, 88% of them present only once. Sequenced here: CD4+ or CD8+ T cells sorted from blood, sampled in a trial of the OX40 agonist ivuxolimab. These receptors originate from an adult with an advanced solid tumor such as melanoma, head and neck, liver or kidney cancer.

This clone came up a few times. This chain's CDR3 is CASRRDRGSSEAFF. The CDR3 coding sequence is TGTGCCAGCAGGAGGGACAGGGGGTCCTCTGAAGCTTTCTTT. This rearrangement joins TRBV27 to TRBJ1-1; the match to TRBD1 covers 11 bases. J lost 6 bases, V lost 6 bases, and 6 bases had no gene match. Germline V CDR1 and CDR2: MNHEY, SMNVEV (reference sequence). There are 14 residues in the CDR3.

The chain employs TRBV28 and TRBJ2-3, with 8 nucleotides matching TRBD2. The CDR3 has 16 amino acids. Trimming at V came to 5 bases and at J to 4 bases, leaving 11 bases not matched to a gene. In germline, CDR1 is MDHEN, CDR2 SYDVKM. For the CDR3, the DNA is TGTGCCAGCAGTCAGAGGACTCCCGGGAGGGCAGATACGCAGTATTTT. Residues: CASSQRTPGRADTQYF.

The chain couples TRBV18 to TRBJ2-3; a weak D match, TRBD1 (6 bases). The V end was cut by 3 bases, the J end by 1 base, with 14 bases between. The CDR3 contains 16 residues. CDR1 and CDR2 from the germline V gene are KGHSH and LQKENI. The CDR3 region is CASSPTATGRTDTQYF. The CDR3 nucleotides read TGTGCCAGCTCACCGACTGCTACAGGGCGCACAGATACGCAGTATTTT.

CDR3 sequence: CASSLDANNYNEQFF. The CDR3, as DNA: TGCGCCAGCAGCTTGGACGCGAATAATTACAATGAGCAGTTCTTC. The chain couples TRBV5-1 to TRBJ2-1; the D is unclear. V lost 0 bases and J lost 4, with 11 bases in between. The CDR3 totals 15 residues. Germline CDR1 is SGHRS and CDR2 is YFSETQ. Supplemented by reference TRBV5-1 and TRBJ2-1, the full variable domain reads KAGVTQTPRYLIKTRGQQVTLSCSPISGHRSVSWYQQTPGQGLQFLFEYFSETQRNKGNFPGRFSGRQFSNSRSEMNVSTLELGDSALYLCASSLDANNYNEQFFGPGTRLTVL.

The CDR3 DNA follows: TGTGCCAGCAGTTCCGGCGAGAAAACCCAGACCCAGTACTTC. Amino acids: CASSSGEKTQTQYF. The rearrangement links TRBV28 to TRBJ2-5; D uncertain. The germline V gene has CDR1 MDHEN and CDR2 SYDVKM. The CDR3 has 14 amino acids. V lost 4 bases and J 6 bases, leaving 15 bases between the germline ends.

The chain joins TRBV6-5 to TRBJ2-1; no reliable D call. Germline V gene sequence: CDR1 MNHEY, CDR2 SVGAGI. The CDR3 consists of 15 residues. Trimming removed 0 bases at V and 2 bases at J, with 8 bases between. CDR3 nucleotides: TGTGCCAGCAGTTACTCGTTCCGACCCTACAATGAGCAGTTCTTC. Translated, it gives CASSYSFRPYNEQFF.

The chain recombines TRBV6-5 with TRBJ2-1, with 14 bases lining up with TRBD2. V was pared by 6 bases and J by 9 bases, with 7 bases of the junction left unmatched. Germline-derived CDR1 and CDR2 are MNHEY and SVGAGI. The CDR3 sequence is 15 residues long. The CDR3 loop is CASSPGLAGVSEQFF. In nucleotides, the CDR3 is TGTGCCAGCAGCCCGGGACTAGCGGGAGTCAGTGAGCAGTTCTTC.

The rearrangement uses TRBV6-1 and TRBJ2-1, with D perhaps assigned TRBD1 or TRBD2 (5 bases each). The ends were cut back, 10 bases at V and 9 bases at J, with 16 bases in the middle. CDR1 MNHNS and CDR2 SASEGT come from the germline V gene. The CDR3 length is 12 residues. The CDR3 protein is CATGSGLFEQFF. For the CDR3, the DNA is TGTGCCACCGGCTCGGGGCTGTTTGAGCAGTTCTTC.

The genes are TRBV5-6 and TRBJ1-2, with 8 bases identical to TRBD1. Per the germline V gene, CDR1 is SGHDT and CDR2 is YYEEEE. The CDR3 is 13 residues long. Losses at the gene ends were 4 bases for V and 5 bases for J; bases not matched to a gene: 4. CDR3 sequence (DNA): TGTGCCAGCAGCCCAGACAGGGGATATGGCTACACCTTC. It encodes CASSPDRGYGYTF. Together with reference TRBV5-6 and TRBJ1-2, the CDR3 gives the full variable domain: DAGVTQSPTHLIKTRGQQVTLRCSPKSGHDTVSWYQQALGQGPQFIFQYYEEEERQRGNFPDRFSGHQFPNYSSELNVNALLLGDSALYLCASSPDRGYGYTFGSGTRLTVV.

The gene calls are TRBV27 and TRBJ2-5; 10 positions match TRBD1. The end of the DNA is better explained by TRBJ2-7, so the J call may be wrong. CDR3 length: 18 amino acids. Germline V gives CDR1 MNHEY, CDR2 SMNVEV (reference sequence). CDR3 in DNA: TGTGCCAGCAGTTTACGGGCGACAGGGGGCATCTACTCCTACGAGCAGTACTTC. This codes for CASSLRATGGIYSYEQYF.

The genes are TRBV6-1 and TRBJ2-5; D may be TRBD1 (5 bases). This CDR3 spans 14 amino acids. The germline CDR1 and CDR2 sequences are MNHNS and SASEGT. The V end lost 3 bases, the J end lost 4 bases, and 12 bases lay between the germline ends. The CDR3 DNA reads as TGTGCCAGCAGTGAGCCCGGTAGGGGAGAGACCCAGTACTTC. This codes for CASSEPGRGETQYF.

This chain connects TRBV11-2 to TRBJ2-3; 10 positions match TRBD2. CDR3 length: 15 amino acids. The germline gives CDR1 SGHAT, CDR2 FQNNGV. The V gene end was trimmed by 5 bases and the J gene end by 3 bases; junction bases not matched to a gene: 5. CDR3 region: CASSDTSGVTDTQYF. Here the CDR3 DNA reads TGTGCCAGCAGCGACACTAGCGGGGTTACAGATACGCAGTATTTT.

V gene TRBV7-9 combines with J gene TRBJ1-1; no clear D. Deletions cut 1 base from V and 1 base from J, with 4 bases between. Germline-derived CDR1 and CDR2 are SEHNR and FQNEAQ (reference sequence). The CDR3 sequence is 13 residues long. The CDR3 coding sequence is TGTGCCAGCAGCTTAGGACAGAACACTGAAGCTTTCTTT. Amino acid sequence: CASSLGQNTEAFF.

The genes are TRBV7-9 and TRBJ1-5, with TRBD1 as a possible D gene (5 bases). The CDR3 is made up of 14 amino acids. Trimming took off 2 bases at V and 5 bases at J, with 10 bases between the two ends. CDR1 SEHNR and CDR2 FQNEAQ come from the germline V gene (reference sequence). CDR3 loop: CASSLTGDDQPQHF. DNA for the CDR3: TGTGCCAGCAGCTTAACTGGGGACGATCAGCCCCAGCATTTT.